This TCR beta chain emerged from a study of cytomegalovirus exposure and HLA in healthy donors. The wider study: Drawn from HLA-typed donors, about 85 million unique TCRs were held in an early data release. Genotyping of roughly 400 donors showed that around 86% belonged to the Caucasian-associated ancestry cluster. Overall study results and limits: Cytomegalovirus association was assigned to approximately 180 TCR beta chains.

The PCR was carried out with 60 Vbeta primers and 13 Jbeta primers. TCRdb's copy holds only in-frame clones and misses some; the assay was immunoSEQ multiplex PCR. The sample has about 190,000 clones; roughly four fifths are singletons. As for this clone: Its antigen remains unidentified.

The length of the CDR3 is 15 residues. CDR1 is SEHNR, CDR2 FQNEAQ, per germline (reference sequence). The V end was cut by 1 base, the J end by 0 bases, with 6 bases between. This chain joins TRBV7-9 and TRBJ1-4; D is ambiguous. Sequenced material: PBMCs. The receptor's source is a woman aged 18-29 years in good health and CMV-seropositive. CDR3 coding DNA: TGTGCCAGCAGCTTAGGGGCTACAACTAATGAAAAACTGTTTTTT. Its translation: CASSLGATTNEKLFF.